The subject of this entry is one T cell receptor (beta chain). Its target is unknown. CDR3 length equals 14 residues. CDR1 and CDR2 (germline): LNHDA, SQIVND (reference sequence). TCR beta cDNA was generated via 5'RACE template switching incorporating UMIs. Using the 5' RACE reads, TCRdb records one entry per CDR3 protein without DNA. The sample includes about 260,000 distinct CDR3 sequences. The data belong to a study of T cells expressing NK-cell markers. The study, taken as a whole, reports: Where several donors were concerned, these clonotypes also led the CD3+CD56-NKG2C+ fraction. Among CD8+ T cells from five or six donors, dominant NKG2C+ clonotypes accounted for about 1.0-8%.

The genes are TRBV19 and TRBJ2-2; the D gene TCRdb calls, TRBD2, cannot be checked with no DNA. This clonotype was sampled from a man aged 18 to 29 in good health. Sequenced material: blood T cells: a sorted CD56 or NKG2C T cell subset, CD4+ or CD8+ T cells, or bulk PBMC T cells (not recorded which). CDR3 loop: CASSIREGTGELFF.